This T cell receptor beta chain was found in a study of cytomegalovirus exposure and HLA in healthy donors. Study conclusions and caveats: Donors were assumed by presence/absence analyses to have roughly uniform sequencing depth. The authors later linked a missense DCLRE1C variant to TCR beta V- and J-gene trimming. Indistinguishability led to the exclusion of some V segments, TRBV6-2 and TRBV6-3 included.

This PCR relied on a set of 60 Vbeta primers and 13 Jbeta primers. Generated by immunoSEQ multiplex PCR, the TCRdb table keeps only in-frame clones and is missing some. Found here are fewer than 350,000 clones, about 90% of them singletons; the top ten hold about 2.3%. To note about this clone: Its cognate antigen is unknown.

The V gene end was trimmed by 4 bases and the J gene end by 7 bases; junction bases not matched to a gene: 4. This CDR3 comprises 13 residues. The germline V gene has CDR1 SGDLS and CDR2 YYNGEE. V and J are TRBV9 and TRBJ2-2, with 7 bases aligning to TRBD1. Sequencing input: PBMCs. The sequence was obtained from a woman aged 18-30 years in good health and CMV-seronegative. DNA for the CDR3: TGTGCCAGCAGCTCGAACAGGGGCGGGGAGCTGTTTTTT. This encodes CASSSNRGGELFF.